One and the same sample provided the 18 T cell receptor beta chains below, sequenced in a study of blood T cell repertoires in COVID-19. Sequenced by immunoSEQ multiplex PCR; TCRdb stores in-frame clones only, minus some. The table has about 90,000 clones, around 79% seen once. Sequencing was done on a sample of peripheral blood. The receptors here all came from a woman older than 75 with acute or convalescent COVID-19.

This sequence joins TRBV28 and TRBJ1-1; perhaps TRBD1 as D (6 bases). The CDR3 spans 14 residues. Deletions cut 5 bases from V and 6 bases from J, with 16 bases between. Germline values: CDR1 MDHEN, CDR2 SYDVKM. This CDR3 is CASSTAQGNSEAFF. The DNA of the CDR3 is TGTGCCAGCAGTACAGCCCAGGGGAATTCTGAAGCTTTCTTT.

J is TRBJ1-1 and V is TRBV9; 8 bases are shared with TRBD1. The CDR3 totals 15 residues. CDR1 SGDLS and CDR2 YYNGEE come from the germline V gene. V shed 0 bases and J 2 bases; nucleotides not matched to a gene: 3. CDR3 residues: CASSVGSGGNTEAFF. The CDR3 DNA reads TGTGCCAGCAGCGTAGGGTCAGGGGGCAACACTGAAGCTTTCTTT. Drawing the rest from reference TRBV9 and TRBJ1-1, the complete variable domain is DSGVTQTPKHLITATGQRVTLRCSPRSGDLSVYWYQQSLDQGLQFLIQYYNGEERAKGNILERFSAQQFPDLHSELNLSSLELGDSALYFCASSVGSGGNTEAFFGQGTRLTVV.

Comments on this clone: At one end the junction does not follow the germline gene, possibly because of a read error. The chain joins TRBV7-7 to TRBJ2-1; 10 positions agree with TRBD2. This CDR3 contains 16 residues. The V gene's germline CDR1 is SSHAT and CDR2 FNYEAQ (reference sequence). CDR3 DNA sequence: TGTGCTAGCAGCTTAGGGGTAGGACTAGCGGCCAATGAGCAGTTCTTC. This encodes CASSLGVGLAANEQFF.

This rearrangement joins TRBV7-9 to TRBJ2-3; TRBD2 matches 9 bases. The V segment lost 5 bases and the J segment 1 base; nucleotides outside the gene matches: 1. The CDR3 runs to 14 residues. CDR1 SEHNR and CDR2 FQNEAQ come from the germline V gene (reference sequence). In DNA form, the CDR3 reads TGTGCCAGCAGCAGGACTAGCGGCACAGATACGCAGTATTTT. Translating it yields CASSRTSGTDTQYF.

The chain recombines TRBV6-6 with TRBJ2-5; 8 positions match TRBD2. The CDR3 extends over 15 amino acids. Germline V lookup: CDR1 MNHNY, CDR2 SVGAGI (reference sequence). V dropped 5 bases and J dropped 7; count of bases not matched to a gene: 12. The CDR3 here is CASSPTGLAVGTQYF. The DNA for the CDR3 is TGTGCCAGCAGTCCAACCGGACTAGCAGTAGGGACCCAGTACTTC.

V gene TRBV20-1 combines with J gene TRBJ2-5, with TRBD1 as a possible D gene (5 bases). The germline V gene has CDR1 DFQATT and CDR2 SNEGSKA (reference sequence). V lost 3 bases and J 2 bases, leaving 13 bases between the germline ends. The length of the CDR3 is 14 residues. The CDR3 here is CSASVGRTQETQYF. The CDR3 DNA reads as TGCAGTGCTAGTGTAGGACGGACACAAGAGACCCAGTACTTC.

The chain employs TRBV28 and TRBJ1-2; 8 bases line up with TRBD1. This CDR3 is 14 amino acids long. Germline V gives CDR1 MDHEN, CDR2 SYDVKM. V shed 10 bases and J 6 bases; nucleotides not matched to a gene: 13. The DNA of the CDR3 is TGTGCCATCCGGCGGCAGGGGGCGCGGGATGGCTACACCTTC. Amino acids: CAIRRQGARDGYTF.

Only a few counts were recorded for this clone. The genes are TRBV5-4 and TRBJ1-3; D uncertain. This CDR3 contains 13 residues. Per the germline V gene, CDR1 is SGHNT and CDR2 is YYREEE (reference sequence). V shed 4 bases and J shed 3 bases, with 8 bases lying between them. This chain's CDR3 is CASSAVVGNTIYF. DNA of the CDR3: TGTGCCAGCAGCGCGGTCGTTGGAAACACCATATATTTT.

The CDR3 here is CAWNRGSPEAFF. The CDR3 DNA reads as TGTGCCTGGAATAGGGGCAGCCCTGAAGCTTTCTTT. This chain uses TRBV30 with TRBJ1-1; D might be TRBD1 (5 bases). CDR1 is GTSNPN, CDR2 SVGIG, per germline (reference sequence). This CDR3 region has 12 residues. Between the trimmed V and J ends, which lost 4 bases and 6 bases, there was a span of 12 bases.

This clone was detected once. The chain has TRBV23-1 and TRBJ1-2; tentative D call: TRBD1 (6 bases). TRBV23-1 is an ORF, and what it does is uncertain. The germline V and J ends were trimmed by 2 bases and 4 bases, with 20 bases remaining between them. This CDR3 region has 17 residues. CDR3: CASSQGSQGRHRYGYTF. The CDR3 region has the DNA TGCGCCAGCAGTCAAGGAAGCCAGGGGCGCCATCGCTATGGCTACACCTTC.

The chain joins TRBV7-2 to TRBJ1-5, with 7 bases aligning to TRBD1. V lost 5 bases, J lost 2 bases, and 9 bases stayed unmatched. The CDR3 contains 16 residues. CDR1 and CDR2 (germline): SGHTA, FQGNSA. The CDR3 DNA follows: TGTGCCAGCAGCCTCGAGGGGGCTAGGGGCAATCAGCCCCAGCATTTT. This gives the protein CASSLEGARGNQPQHF.

The CDR3 nucleotides are TGTGCCAGTAGGGAGGGAGCCACCTACGAGCAGTACTTC. Translating it yields CASREGATYEQYF. V and J are TRBV19 and TRBJ2-7, with a weak D call TRBD2 (6 bases). The V gene's germline CDR1 is LNHDA and CDR2 SQIVND (reference sequence). The CDR3 spans 13 residues. Trimming removed 6 bases at V and 2 bases at J, with 11 bases between.

The V and J genes are TRBV28 and TRBJ1-2; 8 bases align to TRBD1. The CDR3 spans 14 residues. Germline V gives CDR1 MDHEN, CDR2 SYDVKM. The J segment lost 7 bases and the V segment lost 5 bases, leaving 9 bases of the junction unmatched. CDR3 sequence reads: CASSSQGQGGGYTF. In nucleotides, the CDR3 is TGTGCCAGCAGTAGCCAAGGACAGGGAGGTGGCTACACCTTC.

There are a few counts of this clone. This chain links TRBV11-2 with TRBJ2-7; D not certain. CDR1 is SGHAT and CDR2 is FQNNGV in the germline V gene. This CDR3 comprises 14 residues. Trimming left V 2 bases short and J 0 bases short, with 8 bases between. The CDR3 is CASSLSLSSYEQYF. As DNA, the CDR3 is TGTGCCAGCAGCTTATCGCTATCCTCCTACGAGCAGTACTTC.

The chain links TRBV28 to TRBJ1-5, with a tentative D call TRBD1 (6 bases). The CDR3 is made up of 14 amino acids. Germline CDR1 and CDR2: MDHEN and SYDVKM. The V end was cut by 2 bases, the J end by 7 bases, with 12 bases between. Written as DNA, the CDR3 is TGTGCCAGCAGTTTACCACAGGGTCACCAGCCCCAGCATTTT. It yields the protein CASSLPQGHQPQHF.

The chain uses TRBV2 and TRBJ2-1; 7 bases line up with TRBD1. CDR1 and CDR2 (germline): SNHLY, FYNNEI. The junction had 8 bases not matched to a gene; V was cut back by 8 bases and J by 10 bases. The CDR3 contains 12 residues. The CDR3 DNA is TGTGCCAGCGGGGAACAGGGGTGGGAGCAGTTCTTC. It translates to CASGEQGWEQFF. The complete variable domain, with remaining parts taken from reference TRBV2 and TRBJ2-1, reads EPEVTQTPSHQVTQMGQEVILRCVPISNHLYFYWYRQILGQKVEFLVSFYNNEISEKSEIFDDQFSVERPDGSNFTLKIRSTKLEDSAMYFCASGEQGWEQFFGPGTRLTVL.

V gene TRBV25-1 combines with J gene TRBJ2-5, with D perhaps matching TRBD2 (6 bases). This CDR3 comprises 14 residues. CDR1 and CDR2 from the germline V gene are MGHDK and SYGVNS. Trimming removed 0 bases at V and 4 bases at J, with 9 bases between. CDR3 in amino acids: CASSEYGGLETQYF. DNA of the CDR3: TGTGCCAGCAGTGAATATGGAGGGTTAGAGACCCAGTACTTC. The full variable domain, in which reference TRBV25-1 and TRBJ2-5 provide the parts outside the CDR3, is EADIYQTPRYLVIGTGKKITLECSQTMGHDKMYWYQQDPGMELHLIHYSYGVNSTEKGDLSSESTVSRIRTEHFPLTLESARPSHTSQYLCASSEYGGLETQYFGPGTRLLVL.

This clone has a single count. V is TRBV18 and J is TRBJ2-7; the D gene is possibly TRBD1 (5 bases). The CDR3 extends over 12 amino acids. The germline CDR1 and CDR2 sequences are KGHSH and LQKENI. The germline V and J ends were trimmed by 5 bases and 5 bases, with 10 bases remaining between them. Written as DNA, the CDR3 is TGTGCCAGCTCAGGTGTAGGGGACGAGCAGTACTTC. It codes for CASSGVGDEQYF. The whole variable domain, filled in from reference TRBV18 and TRBJ2-7, reads NAGVMQNPRHLVRRRGQEARLRCSPMKGHSHVYWYRQLPEEGLKFMVYLQKENIIDESGMPKERFSAEFPKEGPSILRIQQVVRGDSAAYFCASSGVGDEQYFGPGTRLTVT.